Below are 17 T cell receptor beta chains sequenced from a single sample in a study of cytomegalovirus exposure and HLA in healthy donors. PCR amplification relied on 60 Vbeta primers (plus 13 Jbeta primers). This table comes from immunoSEQ multiplex PCR, and its TCRdb copy is limited to in-frame clones, with some not included. The data contain about 150,000 clones, 75% to 85% of them singletons. The specimen sequenced was PBMCs. The origin of the receptors is a man aged 25 to 45 in good health and CMV-seropositive.

This chain uses TRBV28 with TRBJ1-4, with a tentative D call TRBD1 (5 bases). The germline V gene has CDR1 MDHEN and CDR2 SYDVKM. V dropped 7 bases and J dropped 7 bases, with 19 bases sitting between them. There are 15 residues in the CDR3. The CDR3 protein is CASNLQGPEGEKLFF. CDR3 DNA sequence: TGTGCCAGCAACCTTCAGGGCCCTGAAGGTGAAAAACTGTTTTTT.

This clone was counted between two and nine times. The chain is built from TRBV5-1 and TRBJ2-5; the match to TRBD1 covers 10 bases. V was clipped by 4 bases and J by 0 bases; unmatched bases: 6. There are 16 residues in the CDR3. Per germline, CDR1 SGHRS and CDR2 YFSETQ. Written as DNA, the CDR3 is TGCGCCAGCAGCCCGACAGGGGGCAGATACCAAGAGACCCAGTACTTC. This encodes CASSPTGGRYQETQYF.

The V gene is TRBV6-1, the J gene TRBJ1-5; TRBD1 agrees at 8 bases. The CDR3 has 17 residues. J was trimmed by 4 bases and V by 6 bases; bases with no gene match: 14. CDR1 is MNHNS, CDR2 SASEGT, per germline. CDR3 in DNA: TGTGCCAGCAGAGAATCCCGGACAGGGTGGGAAAATCAGCCCCAGCATTTT. Protein product: CASRESRTGWENQPQHF.

This clone was counted between two and nine times. V is TRBV6-1 and J is TRBJ1-5; D gene ambiguous. Trimming shortened V by 7 bases and J by 6 bases, and 19 bases separated the two germline ends. This CDR3 contains 15 residues. Per germline, CDR1 MNHNS and CDR2 SASEGT. CDR3 DNA sequence: TGTGCCAGCATCGTCGGGAGGGTTTTCGGTCAGCCCCAGCATTTT. Its protein is CASIVGRVFGQPQHF.

CDR3 sequence (DNA): TGCGCCAGCAGCGTCCCCAGGGAAGAGACCCAGTACTTC. Translated, it gives CASSVPREETQYF. The chain recombines TRBV5-1 with TRBJ2-5; TRBD1 might be the D (5 bases). Trimming removed 4 bases from V and 3 bases from J, with 10 bases in between. Germline V gene sequence: CDR1 SGHRS, CDR2 YFSETQ. CDR3 length: 13 residues.

The rearrangement uses TRBV6-7 and TRBJ2-5; the match to TRBD2 covers 11 bases. TRBV6-7 is annotated as an ORF whose role is uncertain. V dropped 4 bases and J dropped 5; count of bases not matched to a gene: 9. The CDR3 contains 16 residues. The CDR3 bases are TGTGCCAGCAGTTCCTCACTAGCGGGAGTCGGGGAGACCCAGTACTTC. It encodes CASSSSLAGVGETQYF.

This chain uses TRBV7-2 with TRBJ1-1; 10 positions match TRBD1. The CDR3 is 15 residues long. Germline CDR1 reads SGHTA; CDR2 reads FQGNSA. J was trimmed by 2 bases and V by 5 bases; bases with no gene match: 5. The CDR3 DNA follows: TGTGCCAGCAGCACCAGACAGGGGGCTAACACTGAAGCTTTCTTT. It encodes CASSTRQGANTEAFF.

The chain uses TRBV7-2 and TRBJ2-2; D perhaps matches TRBD1 (6 bases). V shed 5 bases and J shed 0 bases, with 10 bases lying between them. The germline V gene has CDR1 SGHTA and CDR2 FQGNSA. CDR3 length: 15 residues. CDR3 region: CASSVQGSNTGELFF. The CDR3 DNA reads TGTGCCAGCAGCGTACAGGGTTCGAACACCGGGGAGCTGTTTTTT.

This chain links TRBV29-1 with TRBJ1-1; D is unresolved. The germline V and J ends were trimmed by 6 bases and 1 base, with 9 bases remaining between them. CDR3 length: 12 amino acids. Germline CDR1 and CDR2: SQVTM and ANQGSEA. The CDR3 sequence is CSVALENTEAFF. In DNA, the CDR3 is TGCAGCGTCGCACTAGAGAACACTGAAGCTTTCTTT.

This clone was counted a few times. The CDR3 protein is CATLTGFHEQYF. The CDR3 nucleotides are TGCGCCACCCTGACAGGGTTCCACGAGCAGTACTTC. The chain combines TRBV10-1 with TRBJ2-7; TRBD1 agrees at 7 bases. Germline loops: CDR1 WNHNN, CDR2 SYGVQD (reference sequence). The CDR3 consists of 12 residues. With 10 bases clipped from V and 5 bases from J, the junction kept 8 bases outside the gene matches.

The rearrangement links TRBV6-6 to TRBJ2-7; perhaps TRBD1 as D (6 bases). The germline CDR1 and CDR2 sequences are MNHNY and SVGAGI (reference sequence). CDR3 length equals 12 residues. V was pared by 5 bases and J by 5 bases, with 10 bases between. In DNA form, the CDR3 reads TGTGCCAGCAGTCCTAACAGGGACGAGCAGTACTTC. As protein: CASSPNRDEQYF.

The J gene is TRBJ2-7, the V gene TRBV28; possibly TRBD1 for D (6 bases). The CDR3 contains 19 residues. Trimming stripped 4 bases from V and 2 bases from J, with 27 bases between. Per the germline V gene, CDR1 is MDHEN and CDR2 is SYDVKM. The DNA for the CDR3 is TGTGCCAGCAGTTCGAAGCGGCTAGATTCTGGACAGACGACCTACGAGCAGTACTTC. It is translated as CASSSKRLDSGQTTYEQYF.

As for this clone: Other DNA sequences in this specimen translate into the identical CDR3. The chain links TRBV30 to TRBJ1-1, with a tentative D call TRBD1 (5 bases). CDR3 length equals 13 residues. V dropped 2 bases and J dropped 2 bases, with 9 bases sitting between them. Per the germline V gene, CDR1 is GTSNPN and CDR2 is SVGIG (reference sequence). As DNA, the CDR3 is TGTGCCTGGAGTCAACAGGAAAACACTGAAGCTTTCTTT. It is translated as CAWSQQENTEAFF.

The J gene is TRBJ1-1, the V gene TRBV28; possibly TRBD1 for D (6 bases). This CDR3 contains 15 residues. Germline CDR1 and CDR2: MDHEN and SYDVKM. Trimming took off 6 bases at V and 6 bases at J, with 20 bases between the two ends. The CDR3 here is CASSNLGRGNPEAFF. CDR3 nucleotide sequence: TGTGCCAGCAGCAATCTAGGCAGGGGTAATCCTGAAGCTTTCTTT.

CDR3 DNA: TGCGCCAGCAGCCAAGCCAAAATGGGGCAGGACAGGGGGCTCGAGCAGTACTTC. Protein: CASSQAKMGQDRGLEQYF. J is TRBJ2-7 and V is TRBV4-1; 11 bases fit TRBD1. The CDR3 covers 18 residues. V was pared by 1 base and J by 6 bases, with 14 bases of the junction left unmatched. Germline V gene lookup returns CDR1 MGHRA and CDR2 YSYEKL.

There are a few counts of this clone. The junction shows a germline mismatch at one end, possibly a read error. The chain has TRBV11-2 and TRBJ2-7; 9 bases map to TRBD2. The germline gives CDR1 SGHAT, CDR2 FQNNGV. The CDR3 contains 17 residues. This CDR3 reads CASSPTPGLAPSDEQYF. In nucleotides, the CDR3 is TGTGCCAGCAGCCCAACTCCGGGACTAGCTCCCTCCGACGAGCAGTACTTC.

This clone was found a few times. This chain links TRBV9 with TRBJ2-5; the match to TRBD2 covers 9 bases. This CDR3 is 15 amino acids long. Germline V gene data show CDR1 as SGDLS and CDR2 as YYNGEE. V shed 2 bases, J shed 3 bases, and the junction held 5 bases outside the gene matches. In DNA, the CDR3 is TGTGCCAGCAGCGTTTTAGCGGGAGCGAAAGAGACCCAGTACTTC. Residues: CASSVLAGAKETQYF.